The TCR beta chain under discussion was sequenced for a study of cytomegalovirus exposure and HLA in healthy donors. Study-wide findings and caveats: Apparent HLA restriction characterized most CMV-associated TCR beta chains in a later analysis. The authors judged a highly shared variant cluster likely a sequencing artifact. Generally TCR sequences proved uncommon, though certain public TCRs appeared in numerous donors. A later analysis by the authors found several of the most significant clusters apparently linked to common viral pathogens.

13 Jbeta primers and 60 Vbeta primers were used for the PCR. Libraries were prepared by immunoSEQ multiplex PCR; TCRdb keeps only in-frame clonotypes and omits some of them. The sample includes fewer than 200,000 clones, around 80% of them seen just once. The CDR3 is 13 residues long. J gave up 3 bases and V 3 bases, and 1 base lay outside the gene matches. CDR1 is LNHDA and CDR2 is SQIVND in the germline V gene (reference sequence). Remarks on this clone: Its antigen is not known. Within the sample, other DNA sequences also encode this same CDR3.

Material for sequencing was PBMCs. The sequence came from a woman aged 45-60 years in good health and CMV-seropositive. This sequence joins TRBV19 and TRBJ1-2, with TRBD1 matching 7 bases. This CDR3 is CASSIDRDYGYTF. CDR3 in DNA: TGTGCCAGTAGTATTGACAGGGACTATGGCTACACCTTC.